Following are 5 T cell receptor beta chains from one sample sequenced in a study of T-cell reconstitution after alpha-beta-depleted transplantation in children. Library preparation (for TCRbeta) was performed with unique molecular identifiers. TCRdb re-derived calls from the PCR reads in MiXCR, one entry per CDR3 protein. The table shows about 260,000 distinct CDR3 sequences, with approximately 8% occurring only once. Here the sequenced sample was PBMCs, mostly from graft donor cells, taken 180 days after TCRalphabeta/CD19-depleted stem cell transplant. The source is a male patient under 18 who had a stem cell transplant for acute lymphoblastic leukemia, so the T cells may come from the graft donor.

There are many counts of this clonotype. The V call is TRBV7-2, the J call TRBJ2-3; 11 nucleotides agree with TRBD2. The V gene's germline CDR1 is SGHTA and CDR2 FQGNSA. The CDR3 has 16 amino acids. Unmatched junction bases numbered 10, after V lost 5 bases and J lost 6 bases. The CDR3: CASSPTLSGGADTQYF. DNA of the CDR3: TGTGCCAGCAGCCCCACTCTTAGCGGGGGGGCGGATACGCAGTATTTT.

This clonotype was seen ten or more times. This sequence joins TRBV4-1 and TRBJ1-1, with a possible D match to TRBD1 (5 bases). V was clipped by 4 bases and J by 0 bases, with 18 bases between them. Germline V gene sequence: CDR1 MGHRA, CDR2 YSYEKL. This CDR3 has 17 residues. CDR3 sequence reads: CASSRLREDNMNTEAFF. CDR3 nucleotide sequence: TGCGCCAGCAGCCGACTCAGGGAAGACAACATGAACACTGAAGCTTTCTTT.

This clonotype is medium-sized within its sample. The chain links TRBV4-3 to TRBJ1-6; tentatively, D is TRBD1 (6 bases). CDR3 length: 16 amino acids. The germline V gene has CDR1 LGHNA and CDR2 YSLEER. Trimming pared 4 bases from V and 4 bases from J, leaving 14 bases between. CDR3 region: CASSPTRTDYNSPLHF. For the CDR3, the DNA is TGCGCCAGCAGCCCTACGCGGACAGATTATAATTCACCCCTCCACTTT.

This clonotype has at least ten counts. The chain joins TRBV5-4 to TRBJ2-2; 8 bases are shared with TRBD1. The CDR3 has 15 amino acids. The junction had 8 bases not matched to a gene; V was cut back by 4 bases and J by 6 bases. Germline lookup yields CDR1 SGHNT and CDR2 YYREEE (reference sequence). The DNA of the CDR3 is TGTGCCAGCAGCGCGTCGACAGGGGTCCCCGGGGAGCTGTTTTTT. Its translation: CASSASTGVPGELFF. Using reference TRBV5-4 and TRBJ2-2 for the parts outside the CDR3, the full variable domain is ETGVTQSPTHLIKTRGQQVTLRCSSQSGHNTVSWYQQALGQGPQFIFQYYREEENGRGNFPPRFSGLQFPNYSSELNVNALELDDSALYLCASSASTGVPGELFFGEGSRLTVL.

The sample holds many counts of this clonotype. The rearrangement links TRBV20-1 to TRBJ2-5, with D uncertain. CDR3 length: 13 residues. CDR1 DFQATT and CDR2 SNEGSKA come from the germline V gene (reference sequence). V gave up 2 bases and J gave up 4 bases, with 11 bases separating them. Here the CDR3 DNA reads TGCAGTGCTAGACCCCCGCTAGGAGAGACCCAGTACTTC. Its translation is CSARPPLGETQYF.